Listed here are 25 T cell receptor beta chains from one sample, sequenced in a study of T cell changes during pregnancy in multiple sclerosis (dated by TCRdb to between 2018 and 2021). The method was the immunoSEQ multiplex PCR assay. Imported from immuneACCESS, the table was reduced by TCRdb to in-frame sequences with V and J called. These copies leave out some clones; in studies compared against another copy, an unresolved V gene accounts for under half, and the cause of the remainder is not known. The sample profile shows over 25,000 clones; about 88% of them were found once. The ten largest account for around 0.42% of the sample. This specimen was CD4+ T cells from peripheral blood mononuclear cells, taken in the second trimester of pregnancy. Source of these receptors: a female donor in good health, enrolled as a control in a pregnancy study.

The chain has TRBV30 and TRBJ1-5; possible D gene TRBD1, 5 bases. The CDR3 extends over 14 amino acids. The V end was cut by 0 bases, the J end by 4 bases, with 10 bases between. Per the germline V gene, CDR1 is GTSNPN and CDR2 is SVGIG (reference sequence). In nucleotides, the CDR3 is TGTGCCTGGAGTGTAGACAGCCAGAATCAGCCCCAGCATTTT. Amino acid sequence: CAWSVDSQNQPQHF.

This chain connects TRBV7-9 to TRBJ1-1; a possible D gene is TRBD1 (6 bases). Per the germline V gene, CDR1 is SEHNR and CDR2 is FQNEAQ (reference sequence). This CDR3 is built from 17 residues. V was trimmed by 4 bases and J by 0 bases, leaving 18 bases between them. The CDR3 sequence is CASSSPRGQPMNTEAFF. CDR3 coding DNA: TGTGCCAGCAGCTCGCCACGAGGACAGCCTATGAACACTGAAGCTTTCTTT.

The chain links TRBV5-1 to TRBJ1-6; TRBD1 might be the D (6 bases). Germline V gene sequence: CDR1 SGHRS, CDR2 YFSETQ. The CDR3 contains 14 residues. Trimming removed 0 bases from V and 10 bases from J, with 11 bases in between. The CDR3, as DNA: TGCGCCAGCAGCTTGGGACAGGAACGCTCACCCCTCCACTTT. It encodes CASSLGQERSPLHF.

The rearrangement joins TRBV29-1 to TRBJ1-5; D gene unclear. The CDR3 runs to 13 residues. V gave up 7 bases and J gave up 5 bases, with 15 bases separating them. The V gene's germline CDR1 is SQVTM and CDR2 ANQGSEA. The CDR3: CSASGGEYQPQHF. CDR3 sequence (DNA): TGCAGCGCAAGCGGTGGGGAATATCAGCCCCAGCATTTT. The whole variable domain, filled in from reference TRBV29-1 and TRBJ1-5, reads SAVISQKPSRDICQRGTSLTIQCQVDSQVTMMFWYRQQPGQSLTLIATANQGSEATYESGFVIDKFPISRPNLTFSTLTVSNMSPEDSSIYLCSASGGEYQPQHFGDGTRLSIL.

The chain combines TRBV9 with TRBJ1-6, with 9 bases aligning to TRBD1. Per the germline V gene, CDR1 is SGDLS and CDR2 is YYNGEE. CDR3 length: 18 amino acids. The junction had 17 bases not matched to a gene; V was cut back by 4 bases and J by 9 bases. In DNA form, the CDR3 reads TGTGCCAGCAGCCCCGGGACAGGGTTCCCCACGGGGTCTTCACCCCTCCACTTT. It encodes CASSPGTGFPTGSSPLHF.

The CDR3 DNA follows: TGTGCCTGGGGACAGAACTCTGGAAACACCATATATTTT. This encodes CAWGQNSGNTIYF. V gene TRBV30 combines with J gene TRBJ1-3, with D possibly being TRBD1 (6 bases). The CDR3 has 13 amino acids. CDR1 is GTSNPN, CDR2 SVGIG, per germline (reference sequence). Trimming stripped 5 bases from V and 0 bases from J, with 8 bases between. Drawing the rest from reference TRBV30 and TRBJ1-3, the complete variable domain is SQTIHQWPATLVQPVGSPLSLECTVEGTSNPNLYWYRQAAGRGLQLLFYSVGIGQISSEVPQNLSASRPQDRQFILSSKKLLLSDSGFYLCAWGQNSGNTIYFGEGSWLTVV.

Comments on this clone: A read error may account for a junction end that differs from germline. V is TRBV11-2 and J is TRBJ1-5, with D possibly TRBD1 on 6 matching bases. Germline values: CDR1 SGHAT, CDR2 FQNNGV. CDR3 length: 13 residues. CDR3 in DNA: TGTGCCAGCAGCCCGGGGGGCAACCAGCCCCAGCATTTT. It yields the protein CASSPGGNQPQHF.

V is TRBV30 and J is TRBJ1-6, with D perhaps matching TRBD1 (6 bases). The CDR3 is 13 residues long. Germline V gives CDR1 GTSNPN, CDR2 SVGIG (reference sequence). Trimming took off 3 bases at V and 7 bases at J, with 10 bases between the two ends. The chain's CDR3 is CAWSSTGNSPLHF. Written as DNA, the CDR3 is TGTGCCTGGAGCTCTACAGGGAATTCACCCCTCCACTTT. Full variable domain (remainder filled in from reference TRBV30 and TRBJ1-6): SQTIHQWPATLVQPVGSPLSLECTVEGTSNPNLYWYRQAAGRGLQLLFYSVGIGQISSEVPQNLSASRPQDRQFILSSKKLLLSDSGFYLCAWSSTGNSPLHFGNGTRLTVT.

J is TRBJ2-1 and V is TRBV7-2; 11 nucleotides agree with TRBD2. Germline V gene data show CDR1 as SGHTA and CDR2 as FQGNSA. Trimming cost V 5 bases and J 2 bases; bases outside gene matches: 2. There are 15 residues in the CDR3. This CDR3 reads CASSRTSGPYNEQFF. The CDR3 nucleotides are TGTGCCAGCAGCCGGACTAGCGGGCCCTACAATGAGCAGTTCTTC.

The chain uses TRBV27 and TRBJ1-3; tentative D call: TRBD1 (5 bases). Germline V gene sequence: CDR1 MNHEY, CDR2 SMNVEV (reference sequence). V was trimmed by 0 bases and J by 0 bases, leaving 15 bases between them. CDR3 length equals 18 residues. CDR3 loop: CASSLSGRVGSSGNTIYF. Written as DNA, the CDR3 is TGTGCCAGCAGTTTATCCGGCAGGGTCGGATCCTCTGGAAACACCATATATTTT.

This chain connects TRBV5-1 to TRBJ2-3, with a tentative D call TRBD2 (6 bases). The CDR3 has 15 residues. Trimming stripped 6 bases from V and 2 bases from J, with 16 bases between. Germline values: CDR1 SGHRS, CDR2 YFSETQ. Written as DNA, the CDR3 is TGCGCCAGCATCGGGGGTCCGACAGACACAGATACGCAGTATTTT. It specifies CASIGGPTDTDTQYF. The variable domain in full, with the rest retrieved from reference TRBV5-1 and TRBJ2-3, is KAGVTQTPRYLIKTRGQQVTLSCSPISGHRSVSWYQQTPGQGLQFLFEYFSETQRNKGNFPGRFSGRQFSNSRSEMNVSTLELGDSALYLCASIGGPTDTDTQYFGPGTRLTVL.

The CDR3 DNA reads as TGCGCCAGCAGCCAAGAGAGGCCAGGGACTGGGGGGGCCCTCCACTTT. Amino acids: CASSQERPGTGGALHF. The V and J genes are TRBV4-1 and TRBJ1-6; D perhaps matches TRBD1 (5 bases). The CDR3 sequence is 16 residues long. Germline V CDR1 and CDR2: MGHRA, YSYEKL. Trimming took 0 bases from V and 14 from J, leaving 20 bases between them.

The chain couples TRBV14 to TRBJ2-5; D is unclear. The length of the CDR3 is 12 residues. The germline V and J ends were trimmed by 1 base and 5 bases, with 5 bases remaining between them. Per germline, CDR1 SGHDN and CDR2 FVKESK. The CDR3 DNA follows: TGTGCCAGCAGCCAAGTTCGGGAGACCCAGTACTTC. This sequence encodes CASSQVRETQYF.

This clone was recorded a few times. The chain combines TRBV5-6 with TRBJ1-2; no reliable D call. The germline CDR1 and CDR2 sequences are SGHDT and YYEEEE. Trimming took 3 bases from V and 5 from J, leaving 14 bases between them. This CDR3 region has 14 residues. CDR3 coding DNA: TGTGCCAGCAGCTCCATCGGACTAGGGTATGGCTACACCTTC. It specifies CASSSIGLGYGYTF.

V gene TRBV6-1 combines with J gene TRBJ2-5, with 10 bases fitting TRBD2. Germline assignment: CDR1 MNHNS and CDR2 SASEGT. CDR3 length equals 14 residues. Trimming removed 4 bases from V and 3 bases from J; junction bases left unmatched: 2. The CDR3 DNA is TGTGCCAGCAGTGTAGCGGGAGGCAAAGAGACCCAGTACTTC. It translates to CASSVAGGKETQYF.

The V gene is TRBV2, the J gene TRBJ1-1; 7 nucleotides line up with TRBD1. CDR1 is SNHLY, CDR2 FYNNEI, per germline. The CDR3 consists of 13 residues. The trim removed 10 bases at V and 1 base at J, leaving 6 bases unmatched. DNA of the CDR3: TGTGCCACCACCCGGGACAGGAACACTGAAGCTTTCTTT. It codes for CATTRDRNTEAFF.

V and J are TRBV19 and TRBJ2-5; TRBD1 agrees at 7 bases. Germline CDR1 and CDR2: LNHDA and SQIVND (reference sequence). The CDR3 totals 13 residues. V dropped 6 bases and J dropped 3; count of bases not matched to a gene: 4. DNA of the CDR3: TGTGCCAGTAGGACAGGGCAAAAAGAGACCCAGTACTTC. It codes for CASRTGQKETQYF.

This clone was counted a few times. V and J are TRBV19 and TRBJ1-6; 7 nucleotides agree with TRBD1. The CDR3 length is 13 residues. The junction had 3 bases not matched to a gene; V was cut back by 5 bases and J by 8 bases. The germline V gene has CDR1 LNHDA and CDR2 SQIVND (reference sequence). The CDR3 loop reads CASSAQGDSPLHF. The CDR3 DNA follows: TGTGCCAGTAGTGCCCAGGGGGATTCACCCCTCCACTTT.

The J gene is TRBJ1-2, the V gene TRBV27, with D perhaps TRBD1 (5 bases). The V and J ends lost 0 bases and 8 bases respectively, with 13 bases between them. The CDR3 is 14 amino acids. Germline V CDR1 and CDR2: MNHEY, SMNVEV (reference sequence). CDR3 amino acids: CASSLSAGYSGYTF. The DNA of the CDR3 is TGTGCCAGCAGTTTATCGGCAGGGTATAGCGGCTACACCTTC.

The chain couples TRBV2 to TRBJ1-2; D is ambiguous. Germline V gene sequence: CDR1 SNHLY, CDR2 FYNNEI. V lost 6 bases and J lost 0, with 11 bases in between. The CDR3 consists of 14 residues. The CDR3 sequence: CASSGDQANYGYTF. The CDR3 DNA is TGTGCCAGCAGCGGGGATCAAGCTAACTATGGCTACACCTTC.

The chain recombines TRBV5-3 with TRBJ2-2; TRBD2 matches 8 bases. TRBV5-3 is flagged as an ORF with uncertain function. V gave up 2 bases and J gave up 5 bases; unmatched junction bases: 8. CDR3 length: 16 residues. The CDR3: CARSFTNGGGTGELFF. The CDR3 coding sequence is TGTGCCAGAAGCTTCACAAACGGGGGGGGAACCGGGGAGCTGTTTTTT.

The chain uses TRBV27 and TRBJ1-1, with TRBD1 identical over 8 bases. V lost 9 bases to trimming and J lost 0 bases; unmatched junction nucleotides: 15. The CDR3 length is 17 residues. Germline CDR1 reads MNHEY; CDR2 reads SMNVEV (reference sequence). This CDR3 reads CARFIQQGVDMNTEAFF. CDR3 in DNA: TGTGCCAGATTTATACAACAGGGGGTTGACATGAACACTGAAGCTTTCTTT.

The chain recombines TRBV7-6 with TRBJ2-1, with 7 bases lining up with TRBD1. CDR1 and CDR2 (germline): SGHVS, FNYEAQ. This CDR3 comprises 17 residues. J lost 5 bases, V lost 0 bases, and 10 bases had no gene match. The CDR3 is CASSLAHRGGANNEQFF. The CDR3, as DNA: TGTGCCAGCAGCTTAGCCCATCGAGGGGGCGCGAACAATGAGCAGTTCTTC.

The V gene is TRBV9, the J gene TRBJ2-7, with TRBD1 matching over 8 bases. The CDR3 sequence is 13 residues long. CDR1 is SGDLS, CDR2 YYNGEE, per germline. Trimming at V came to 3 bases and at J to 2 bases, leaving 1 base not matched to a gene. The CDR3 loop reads CASSGQGTYEQYF. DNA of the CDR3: TGTGCCAGCAGCGGACAGGGGACCTACGAGCAGTACTTC.

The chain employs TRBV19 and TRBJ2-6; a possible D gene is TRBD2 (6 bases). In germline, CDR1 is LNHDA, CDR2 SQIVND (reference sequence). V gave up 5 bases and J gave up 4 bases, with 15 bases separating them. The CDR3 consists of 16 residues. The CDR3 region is CASSPQGAGGANVLTF. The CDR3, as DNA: TGTGCCAGTAGTCCCCAAGGGGCGGGGGGGGCCAACGTCCTGACTTTC.